Below, 27 T cell receptor beta chains from the same sample are listed, as sequenced in a study of early stage breast cancer tumors. Some clones are missing from TCRdb's copy, which holds only in-frame ones; the method was immunoSEQ multiplex PCR. The sample lists some 15,000 clones, 75% to 85% occurring once. Sequencing was carried out using normal breast tissue next to the tumor. Receptors were obtained from a person aged 45-60 years with breast cancer.

This clone was observed a single time. This chain uses TRBV6-5 with TRBJ2-3, with TRBD2 matching over 13 bases. The CDR3 runs 15 residues. V gave up 6 bases and J gave up 4 bases; unmatched junction bases: 4. CDR1 and CDR2 (germline): MNHEY, SVGAGI. This CDR3 is CASSKLAGGADTQYF. The CDR3 DNA sequence: TGTGCCAGCAGCAAACTAGCGGGGGGGGCAGATACGCAGTATTTT.

The V and J genes are TRBV6-5 and TRBJ2-3; 8 bases match TRBD1. V lost 6 bases, J lost 0 bases, and 5 bases stayed unmatched. CDR3 length: 15 amino acids. Germline CDR1 MNHEY, CDR2 SVGAGI. CDR3 nucleotide sequence: TGTGCCAGCAGCACGACAGGGGATAGCACAGATACGCAGTATTTT. Protein sequence: CASSTTGDSTDTQYF.

The rearrangement joins TRBV5-1 to TRBJ2-1; D gene ambiguous. This CDR3 is built from 14 residues. Trimming took 4 bases from V and 6 from J, leaving 14 bases between them. In germline, CDR1 is SGHRS, CDR2 YFSETQ. CDR3 sequence reads: CASSLGEWTNEQFF. Written as DNA, the CDR3 is TGCGCCAGCAGCCTTGGAGAGTGGACCAATGAGCAGTTCTTC.

This chain connects TRBV5-6 to TRBJ2-2; the match to TRBD2 covers 7 bases. The trim removed 2 bases at V and 2 bases at J, leaving 3 bases unmatched. The germline V gene has CDR1 SGHDT and CDR2 YYEEEE. The CDR3 is made up of 15 amino acids. The CDR3, as DNA: TGTGCCAGCAGCTTAGCTAGCGGAAACACCGGGGAGCTGTTTTTT. Translated: CASSLASGNTGELFF.

This clone appeared once. The gene calls are TRBV6-5 and TRBJ2-3, with D tentatively TRBD2 (5 bases). Germline assignment: CDR1 MNHEY and CDR2 SVGAGI. Trimming took off 0 bases at V and 8 bases at J, with 15 bases between the two ends. The CDR3 has 15 amino acids. The CDR3 loop is CASSYSTSFFTTQYF. Here the CDR3 DNA reads TGTGCCAGCAGTTACTCCACTAGTTTTTTCACTACGCAGTATTTT.

This clone appeared a few times. The rearrangement links TRBV7-2 to TRBJ2-5; 13 positions match TRBD2. The CDR3 extends over 15 amino acids. CDR1 is SGHTA, CDR2 FQGNSA, per germline. V was pared by 5 bases and J by 1 base, with 1 base of the junction left unmatched. The CDR3 here is CASSRTSGSQETQYF. The CDR3 DNA reads TGTGCCAGCAGCCGGACTAGCGGGAGCCAAGAGACCCAGTACTTC.

The gene calls are TRBV6-5 and TRBJ1-1, with TRBD1 identical over 7 bases. Germline V CDR1 and CDR2: MNHEY, SVGAGI. The CDR3 sequence is 15 residues long. V dropped 5 bases and J dropped 4; count of bases not matched to a gene: 10. CDR3 sequence reads: CASSTPTGVVTEAFF. CDR3 nucleotides: TGTGCCAGCAGTACGCCAACAGGGGTGGTCACTGAAGCTTTCTTT.

This chain connects TRBV6-1 to TRBJ1-3; no clear D. The CDR3 sequence is 14 residues long. Germline lookup yields CDR1 MNHNS and CDR2 SASEGT. V was shortened by 8 bases and J by 0 bases, with 11 bases between the two germline ends. In DNA, the CDR3 is TGTGCCAGCGAAGTCAGCGGCTCTGGAAACACCATATATTTT. Protein product: CASEVSGSGNTIYF.

This clone is classed as medium-sized. In DNA form, the CDR3 reads TGTGCCAGCAGCAAAGAGGGCGGGGAGCTGTTTTTT. This translates into CASSKEGGELFF. The chain employs TRBV7-9 and TRBJ2-2, with D perhaps matching TRBD2 (5 bases). Trimming shortened V by 5 bases and J by 7 bases, and 8 bases separated the two germline ends. The CDR3 consists of 12 residues. CDR1 and CDR2 from the germline V gene are SEHNR and FQNEAQ (reference sequence).

This chain connects TRBV30 to TRBJ1-3; 7 bases map to TRBD1. The V segment lost 6 bases and the J segment 2 bases; nucleotides outside the gene matches: 13. CDR3 size: 16 residues. Germline CDR1 reads GTSNPN; CDR2 reads SVGIG (reference sequence). CDR3 sequence reads: CACSADRFGTGNTIYF. The CDR3 DNA follows: TGTGCCTGTTCAGCGGACAGGTTCGGCACTGGAAACACCATATATTTT. Filled out from reference TRBV30 and TRBJ1-3, the complete variable domain reads SQTIHQWPATLVQPVGSPLSLECTVEGTSNPNLYWYRQAAGRGLQLLFYSVGIGQISSEVPQNLSASRPQDRQFILSSKKLLLSDSGFYLCACSADRFGTGNTIYFGEGSWLTVV.

V is TRBV5-1 and J is TRBJ1-1; 10 bases agree with TRBD1. The junction had 8 bases not matched to a gene; V was cut back by 4 bases and J by 5 bases. CDR1 is SGHRS, CDR2 YFSETQ, per germline. This CDR3 spans 15 amino acids. DNA of the CDR3: TGCGCCAGCAGCCAATCGGACAGGGGGAGGACTGAAGCTTTCTTT. Encoded protein: CASSQSDRGRTEAFF.

The J gene is TRBJ2-3, the V gene TRBV29-1; D ambiguous. The CDR3 covers 11 residues. Germline loops: CDR1 SQVTM, CDR2 ANQGSEA. V lost 7 bases and J lost 5, with 10 bases in between. CDR3 DNA: TGCAGCGGCCTTTGGAGAGATACGCAGTATTTT. Its protein product is CSGLWRDTQYF.

The V gene is TRBV5-1, the J gene TRBJ2-1; TRBD2 matches 10 bases. This CDR3 contains 16 residues. Unmatched junction bases numbered 11, after V lost 4 bases and J lost 7 bases. The germline V gene encodes CDR1 SGHRS and CDR2 YFSETQ. CDR3 amino acids: CASSALLAGEGNEQFF. As DNA, the CDR3 is TGCGCCAGCAGCGCCCTCCTAGCGGGAGAGGGAAATGAGCAGTTCTTC.

V gene TRBV6-5 combines with J gene TRBJ1-1; possibly TRBD1 for D (6 bases). V was clipped by 7 bases and J by 4 bases, with 13 bases between them. CDR1 is MNHEY, CDR2 SVGAGI, per germline. This CDR3 is 13 amino acids long. The CDR3, as DNA: TGTGCCAGCACCTACGGGGGGGCCACTGAAGCTTTCTTT. Amino acid sequence: CASTYGGATEAFF.

The chain is built from TRBV29-1 and TRBJ2-1; D may match TRBD1 or TRBD2 (5 bases each). Trimming removed 4 bases from V and 9 bases from J, with 13 bases in between. Germline V CDR1 and CDR2: SQVTM, ANQGSEA. The CDR3 loop spans 12 amino acids. The CDR3 loop is CSVARGQVEQFF. The CDR3 bases are TGCAGCGTTGCCCGGGGCCAAGTTGAGCAGTTCTTC.

This chain connects TRBV27 to TRBJ1-2; D may be TRBD1 (6 bases). The CDR3 runs 13 residues. V lost 0 bases, J lost 6 bases, and 8 bases lay in between. The germline gives CDR1 MNHEY, CDR2 SMNVEV (reference sequence). The DNA for the CDR3 is TGTGCCAGCAGTTTATCCAGGGGCCATGGCTACACCTTC. Residues: CASSLSRGHGYTF.

This clone was counted a single time. The V and J genes are TRBV18 and TRBJ1-5, with TRBD1 as a possible D gene (5 bases). The CDR3 has 14 residues. Germline assignment: CDR1 KGHSH and CDR2 LQKENI. Trimming stripped 2 bases from V and 6 bases from J, with 11 bases between. As DNA, the CDR3 is TGTGCCAGCTCACCAGAGGCAGGGAGTCAGCCCCAGCATTTT. The encoded protein is CASSPEAGSQPQHF.

This clone was seen a few times. The chain couples TRBV5-6 to TRBJ1-5; no clear D gene. V was cut by 2 bases and J by 9 bases, with 12 bases left in between. The CDR3 has 13 residues. The germline V gene encodes CDR1 SGHDT and CDR2 YYEEEE. The CDR3 loop is CASSFDRQWPQHF. The CDR3 DNA sequence: TGTGCCAGCAGCTTTGACCGGCAATGGCCCCAGCATTTT.

This chain uses TRBV19 with TRBJ1-5; 8 bases map to TRBD1. From germline, CDR1 is LNHDA and CDR2 SQIVND (reference sequence). Trimming at V came to 5 bases and at J to 4 bases, leaving 22 bases not matched to a gene. This CDR3 contains 20 residues. CDR3 bases: TGTGCCAGTAGTCCTGGGTGGGCAGGGGGCATCGCTGTGGGAAATCAGCCCCAGCATTTT. Residues: CASSPGWAGGIAVGNQPQHF.

The chain combines TRBV18 with TRBJ1-3; 9 bases fit TRBD1. CDR3 length: 17 amino acids. Unmatched junction bases numbered 7, after V lost 4 bases and J lost 0 bases. Germline V gene data show CDR1 as KGHSH and CDR2 as LQKENI. CDR3 nucleotides: TGTGCCAGCTCACTCACGACAGGGGGAACCTCTGGAAACACCATATATTTT. It yields the protein CASSLTTGGTSGNTIYF. The complete variable domain, with remaining parts taken from reference TRBV18 and TRBJ1-3, reads NAGVMQNPRHLVRRRGQEARLRCSPMKGHSHVYWYRQLPEEGLKFMVYLQKENIIDESGMPKERFSAEFPKEGPSILRIQQVVRGDSAAYFCASSLTTGGTSGNTIYFGEGSWLTVV.

The rearrangement joins TRBV19 to TRBJ1-2; 7 bases are shared with TRBD1. The CDR3 sequence is 15 residues long. Unmatched junction bases numbered 11, after V lost 2 bases and J lost 8 bases. Germline values: CDR1 LNHDA, CDR2 SQIVND (reference sequence). The CDR3 protein is CASSISVRGTEGYTF. For the CDR3, the DNA is TGTGCCAGTAGTATAAGCGTAAGGGGGACAGAAGGCTACACCTTC.

This clone has a single count. The chain combines TRBV5-1 with TRBJ1-2; D may be TRBD1 (6 bases). The CDR3 contains 13 residues. The germline V gene has CDR1 SGHRS and CDR2 YFSETQ. The V end was cut by 3 bases, the J end by 13 bases, with 19 bases between. The CDR3 coding sequence is TGCGCCAGCAGCTCCCAACCGGGACAAAGAGGCACCTTC. This translates into CASSSQPGQRGTF. Complete variable domain (other parts from reference TRBV5-1 and TRBJ1-2): KAGVTQTPRYLIKTRGQQVTLSCSPISGHRSVSWYQQTPGQGLQFLFEYFSETQRNKGNFPGRFSGRQFSNSRSEMNVSTLELGDSALYLCASSSQPGQRGTFGSGTRLTVV.

This rearrangement joins TRBV7-2 to TRBJ2-7; 10 positions match TRBD1. This CDR3 comprises 16 residues. V shed 5 bases and J 2 bases; nucleotides not matched to a gene: 9. Germline CDR1 and CDR2: SGHTA and FQGNSA. CDR3 coding DNA: TGTGCCAGCAGCGTAAACTCCGGGACAGGGGCCTACGAGCAGTACTTC. Amino acids: CASSVNSGTGAYEQYF.

The J gene is TRBJ1-1, the V gene TRBV5-1, with a tentative D call TRBD1 (5 bases). V lost 1 base to trimming and J lost 7 bases, with 14 bases between them. Germline V CDR1 and CDR2: SGHRS, YFSETQ. The CDR3 contains 14 residues. Here the CDR3 DNA reads TGCGCCAGCAGCTTGTTGGGGGTGGGTGTTGAAGCTTTCTTT. Protein: CASSLLGVGVEAFF.

The V and J genes are TRBV15 and TRBJ2-3; D possibly matches TRBD1 or TRBD2 (5 bases each). This CDR3 comprises 16 residues. Germline-derived CDR1 and CDR2 are LNHNV and YYDKDF (reference sequence). Trimming stripped 3 bases from V and 0 bases from J, with 13 bases between. The CDR3 nucleotides read TGTGCCACCAGCAGTCTACGGGACGCGAGCACAGATACGCAGTATTTT. Amino acid sequence: CATSSLRDASTDTQYF.

The chain links TRBV19 to TRBJ1-2; the D gene is possibly TRBD1 (5 bases). Between the trimmed V and J ends, which lost 6 bases and 1 base, there was a span of 15 bases. Germline V gives CDR1 LNHDA, CDR2 SQIVND (reference sequence). The CDR3 has 15 residues. DNA of the CDR3: TGTGCCAGTAGGGGACTTACACGGTTTAACTATGGCTACACCTTC. The encoded protein is CASRGLTRFNYGYTF.

A few counts support this clone. This chain links TRBV10-1 with TRBJ2-2; no reliable D call. The V gene lost 2 bases and the J gene lost 3 bases, with 13 bases spanning the gap. Germline V gene data show CDR1 as WNHNN and CDR2 as SYGVQD (reference sequence). The CDR3 loop spans 16 amino acids. For the CDR3, the DNA is TGCGCCAGCAGTGAGCGGGCCATTCTGGACACCGGGGAGCTGTTTTTT. It codes for CASSERAILDTGELFF.